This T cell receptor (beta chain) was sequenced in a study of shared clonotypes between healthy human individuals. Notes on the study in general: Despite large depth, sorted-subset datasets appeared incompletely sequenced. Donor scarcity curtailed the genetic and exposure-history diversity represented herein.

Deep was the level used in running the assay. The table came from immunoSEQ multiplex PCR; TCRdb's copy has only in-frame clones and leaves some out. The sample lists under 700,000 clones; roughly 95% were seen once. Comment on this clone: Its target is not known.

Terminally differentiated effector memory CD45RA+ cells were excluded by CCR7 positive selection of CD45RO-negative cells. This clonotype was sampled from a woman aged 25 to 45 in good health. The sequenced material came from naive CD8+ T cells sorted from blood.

As DNA, the CDR3 is TGTGCCAGTAGTATAGATCGGGGGGGCTACAATGAGCAGTTCTTC. This sequence encodes CASSIDRGGYNEQFF. V usage is TRBV19 and J usage is TRBJ2-1; 8 bases are shared with TRBD2. There are 15 residues in the CDR3. Germline assignment: CDR1 LNHDA and CDR2 SQIVND (reference sequence). V gave up 0 bases and J gave up 3 bases; unmatched junction bases: 1.